One and the same sample provided the 9 T cell receptor beta chains below, sequenced in a study of control samples from healthy donors and cancer patients. Libraries were prepared by immunoSEQ multiplex PCR; TCRdb keeps only in-frame clonotypes and omits some of them. The table records 130,000 to 150,000 clones, under 90% of them present only once. The sequencing sample was made of blood. Receptor source: a man aged 30 to 45 in good health.

The chain couples TRBV2 to TRBJ2-7, with D hard to call. Trimming took 6 bases from V and 5 from J, leaving 14 bases between them. CDR3 size: 13 residues. In germline, CDR1 is SNHLY, CDR2 FYNNEI. The CDR3 here is CASSRAWVHEQYF. In nucleotides, the CDR3 is TGTGCCAGCAGCCGAGCATGGGTGCACGAGCAGTACTTC.

The rearrangement links TRBV18 to TRBJ2-2; TRBD1 or TRBD2 may be the D gene (5 bases each). The CDR3 contains 20 residues. Germline lookup yields CDR1 KGHSH and CDR2 LQKENI. The V and J ends lost 2 bases and 6 bases respectively, with 28 bases between them. CDR3 DNA sequence: TGTGCCAGCTCACCAATGGCATCATGGAGAGCGGCGACAGTATCCGGGGAGCTGTTTTTT. Protein sequence: CASSPMASWRAATVSGELFF. Full variable domain (missing parts from reference TRBV18 and TRBJ2-2): NAGVMQNPRHLVRRRGQEARLRCSPMKGHSHVYWYRQLPEEGLKFMVYLQKENIIDESGMPKERFSAEFPKEGPSILRIQQVVRGDSAAYFCASSPMASWRAATVSGELFFGEGSRLTVL.

Remarks on this clone: Compared with germline, one end of the junction differs, possibly owing to a read error. The rearrangement joins TRBV7-7 to TRBJ1-6; possible D gene TRBD1, 5 bases. Germline values: CDR1 SSHAT, CDR2 FNYEAQ (reference sequence). CDR3 length: 14 amino acids. CDR3 nucleotides: TGTGCTAGCAGCCTCGTCCCAGGGAACTCACCCCTCCACTTT. Protein product: CASSLVPGNSPLHF.

This clone was seen once. The J gene is TRBJ2-1, the V gene TRBV11-2; 8 bases align to TRBD2. With V trimmed by 2 bases and J by 3 bases, 9 bases remained unmatched. Germline CDR1 reads SGHAT; CDR2 reads FQNNGV. This CDR3 region has 17 residues. CDR3 bases: TGTGCCAGCAGCTTATTACGGCGGGGGGTCAGCTACAATGAGCAGTTCTTC. Translated: CASSLLRRGVSYNEQFF.

The chain combines TRBV11-2 with TRBJ2-2; D may be TRBD2 (5 bases). The V gene lost 5 bases and the J gene lost 4 bases, with 8 bases spanning the gap. The CDR3 is 13 residues long. Germline CDR1 SGHAT, CDR2 FQNNGV. The CDR3 here is CASSARGTGELFF. Here the CDR3 DNA reads TGTGCCAGCAGCGCACGGGGCACCGGGGAGCTGTTTTTT. Together with reference TRBV11-2 and TRBJ2-2, the CDR3 gives the full variable domain: EAGVAQSPRYKIIEKRQSVAFWCNPISGHATLYWYQQILGQGPKLLIQFQNNGVVDDSQLPKDRFSAERLKGVDSTLKIQPAKLEDSAVYLCASSARGTGELFFGEGSRLTVL.

As to this clone: Compared with germline, one end of the junction differs, possibly owing to a read error. The chain is built from TRBV3-1 (or the pseudogene TRBV3-2) and TRBJ2-7, with 7 nucleotides matching TRBD2. Germline V lookup: CDR1 LGHDT, CDR2 YNNKEL (reference sequence). The CDR3 covers 12 residues. The CDR3: CASSQAGGSRNF. In nucleotides, the CDR3 is TGTGCCAGCAGCCAAGCGGGGGGTAGTAGGAACTTC.

The chain recombines TRBV27 with TRBJ2-3; unclear D gene. Germline V lookup: CDR1 MNHEY, CDR2 SMNVEV (reference sequence). The CDR3 totals 18 residues. V lost 6 bases to trimming and J lost 2 bases, with 24 bases between them. The chain's CDR3 is CASRKARLNSKDTDTQYF. The CDR3 DNA reads TGTGCCAGCAGGAAAGCTAGGTTAAATTCCAAAGACACAGATACGCAGTATTTT.

The chain couples TRBV7-9 to TRBJ2-5; D unclear. V was cut by 3 bases and J by 4 bases, with 6 bases left in between. CDR1 is SEHNR, CDR2 FQNEAQ, per germline (reference sequence). The CDR3 totals 12 residues. The CDR3 here is CASSFPRETQYF. CDR3 coding DNA: TGTGCCAGCAGCTTTCCTAGAGAGACCCAGTACTTC.

This clone was observed once. The rearrangement links TRBV4-2 to TRBJ2-7; 7 bases align to TRBD2. After removal of 4 bases from V and 7 bases from J, the junction contained 10 bases not matched to a gene. The CDR3 is made up of 14 amino acids. Germline assignment: CDR1 LGHNA and CDR2 YNFKEQ. The CDR3 DNA sequence: TGTGCCAGCAGCCCAGCATCGGGAGGAAGGGAGCAGTACTTC. It encodes CASSPASGGREQYF.